Listed here is a single T cell receptor beta chain. The CDR3 has 14 amino acids. The germline CDR1 and CDR2 sequences are SGHAT and FQDESV (reference sequence). V trimming: 3 bases; J trimming: 5 bases; junction bases outside the gene matches: 6. The treatment here: preoperative locoregional IRX-2 cytokine immunotherapy. This phase Ib study tested locoregional IRX-2 cytokine immunotherapy given before surgery. The data stem from a study of preoperative IRX-2 immunotherapy in early breast cancer. Generated by immunoSEQ multiplex PCR, the TCRdb table keeps only in-frame clones and is missing some. The sample consists of thousands of clones, around 75% of them appearing once.

The sample in question was tumor tissue, obtained before IRX-2 immunotherapy. The receptor was isolated from a human donor with breast cancer. The chain combines TRBV11-1 with TRBJ1-2; 7 positions agree with TRBD1. Here the CDR3 DNA reads TGTGCCAGCAGCTTGGGACAGATGAAGTATGGCTACACCTTC. Translation: CASSLGQMKYGYTF.